Presented here are 13 T cell receptor beta chains from one specimen sequenced in a study of response to subunit inactivated influenza vaccine. Each CDR3 protein gets one entry after TCRdb re-called the RT-PCR reads with MiXCR. The sample includes about 310,000 distinct CDR3 sequences, 21% of them seen just once. The specimen was PBMCs from blood, collected 21 months after vaccination. These receptors originate from a man aged 50-75 years who received an inactivated influenza vaccine.

The sample holds a few counts of this clonotype. The rearrangement joins TRBV20-1 to TRBJ1-6; weak D call: TRBD1 (5 bases). The CDR3 loop spans 15 amino acids. Trimming pared 0 bases from V and 6 bases from J, leaving 12 bases between. Germline V gene sequence: CDR1 DFQATT, CDR2 SNEGSKA (reference sequence). The CDR3 spells CSARELTGRNSPLHF. The CDR3 DNA follows: TGCAGTGCTAGAGAGTTAACAGGCCGTAATTCACCCCTCCACTTT.

Points on this clonotype: Since no conserved phenylalanine or tryptophan closes the CDR3, a read error is the likely cause. The DNA is left out, because the CDR3 cannot be placed on it with certainty; the CDR3 is given as TCRdb lists it. This chain connects TRBV7-9 to TRBJ1-4; TRBD1 was called by the table and not checked on the DNA. Including both end residues, the CDR3 is 15 amino acids long. CDR1 and CDR2 (germline): SEHNR, FQNEAQ (reference sequence). CDR3 region: CASSSPTGSNEKLLI.

The sample holds many counts of this clonotype. V is TRBV27 and J is TRBJ1-1; tentative D call: TRBD1 (5 bases). The V and J ends lost 1 base and 5 bases respectively, with 14 bases between them. The CDR3 spans 15 residues. In germline, CDR1 is MNHEY, CDR2 SMNVEV (reference sequence). Written as DNA, the CDR3 is TGTGCCAGCAGTTTATATCCGGGGGGAATAACTGAAGCTTTCTTT. Protein: CASSLYPGGITEAFF.

This clonotype was seen a handful of times. The V call is TRBV2, the J call TRBJ1-1; the D is unclear. Looked up from germline, CDR1 is SNHLY and CDR2 is FYNNEI. The CDR3 length is 14 residues. Deletions cut 4 bases from V and 4 bases from J, with 13 bases between. CDR3 sequence reads: CASSAWAGGTEAFF. The CDR3 DNA reads TGTGCCAGCAGTGCTTGGGCTGGAGGCACTGAAGCTTTCTTT.

The chain combines TRBV5-1 with TRBJ2-7, with 10 bases aligning to TRBD2. The length of the CDR3 is 15 residues. The germline CDR1 and CDR2 sequences are SGHRS and YFSETQ. V shed 5 bases and J 1 base; nucleotides not matched to a gene: 6. CDR3: CASSYLAGDSYEQYF. CDR3 nucleotides: TGCGCCAGCAGTTACCTAGCGGGAGATTCCTACGAGCAGTACTTC.

The CDR3 reads CASRTVDTGELFF. CDR3 coding DNA: TGCGCCAGCAGAACGGTGGACACCGGGGAGCTGTTTTTT. The chain uses TRBV5-1 and TRBJ2-2, with no clear D. Trimming left V 5 bases short and J 3 bases short, with 8 bases between. This CDR3 is 13 amino acids long. Germline CDR1 is SGHRS and CDR2 is YFSETQ.

The J gene is TRBJ2-1, the V gene TRBV20-1; D is possibly TRBD1 (5 bases). Trimming cost V 2 bases and J 1 base, with 12 bases left between them. The CDR3 length is 15 residues. The germline V gene encodes CDR1 DFQATT and CDR2 SNEGSKA (reference sequence). CDR3 nucleotides: TGCAGTGCTAGAACCCGAAAGGGGTCCTACAATGAGCAGTTCTTC. As protein: CSARTRKGSYNEQFF.

The rearrangement joins TRBV6-1 to TRBJ1-1, with unresolved D. Germline assignment: CDR1 MNHNS and CDR2 SASEGT. The CDR3 spans 15 residues. The ends were cut back, 2 bases at V and 0 bases at J, with 10 bases in the middle. The CDR3 DNA sequence: TGTGCCAGCAGTGAATACAGCGGGCTGAACACTGAAGCTTTCTTT. Translating it yields CASSEYSGLNTEAFF.

This clonotype was recorded a few times. The V gene is TRBV29-1, the J gene TRBJ1-4; maybe TRBD1 (5 bases). The CDR3 is made up of 12 amino acids. The germline CDR1 and CDR2 sequences are SQVTM and ANQGSEA. With 2 bases removed from V and 10 bases from J, the gap between germline ends came to 11 bases. The CDR3 here is CSVEIPGGKLFF. For the CDR3, the DNA is TGCAGCGTTGAAATCCCGGGGGGAAAACTGTTTTTT.

In DNA form, the CDR3 reads TGTGCCAGCAGCCAAGAGGGGTCTCAAGCTTTCTTT. Translated, it gives CASSQEGSQAFF. J is TRBJ1-1 and V is TRBV3-1; D gene uncertain. The CDR3 extends over 12 amino acids. With 0 bases removed from V and 9 bases from J, the gap between germline ends came to 8 bases. Per the germline V gene, CDR1 is LGHDT and CDR2 is YNNKEL (reference sequence).

The genes are TRBV20-1 and TRBJ2-1; 7 bases are a match to TRBD1. Germline CDR1 reads DFQATT; CDR2 reads SNEGSKA (reference sequence). CDR3 length: 14 amino acids. Trimming at V came to 3 bases and at J to 4 bases, leaving 6 bases not matched to a gene. CDR3 amino acids: CSARWTGWYNEQFF. CDR3 nucleotides: TGCAGTGCTAGGTGGACAGGTTGGTACAATGAGCAGTTCTTC.

The chain joins TRBV11-1 to TRBJ2-2; D not resolved. V lost 6 bases to trimming and J lost 3 bases, with 11 bases between them. From germline, CDR1 is SGHAT and CDR2 FQDESV (reference sequence). This CDR3 has 14 residues. The CDR3 sequence: CASRLGLHTGELFF. CDR3 nucleotide sequence: TGTGCCAGCAGATTGGGTCTGCACACCGGGGAGCTGTTTTTT.

This clonotype was counted only a few times. The chain is built from TRBV11-2 and TRBJ2-5; D unresolved. The CDR3 contains 14 residues. Trimming pared 0 bases from V and 5 bases from J, leaving 10 bases between. Germline V gives CDR1 SGHAT, CDR2 FQNNGV. The CDR3 is CASSLDGVSETQYF. CDR3 sequence (DNA): TGTGCCAGCAGCTTAGATGGGGTTTCCGAGACCCAGTACTTC.